This T cell receptor (beta chain) is from a study of blood T cell repertoires in COVID-19. Study information: PBMCs, B-cell-depleted T cells, or T cells were the source of the cDNA or gDNA that made up the material.

As originally analysed: Cell counts per sample came from amplifying reference gene primers. Here immunoSEQ multiplex PCR was the method, and the copy in TCRdb shows in-frame clones only, minus some. D and trimming were read from the DNA, whereas the V and J calls and clone size are those reported in that table. The table has some 310,000 clones, 85% to 90% seen once. The recovered donors of Cohort 3 showed two negative PCRs, clearance, or symptom resolution. CDR1 is LNHDA and CDR2 is SQIVND in the germline V gene (reference sequence). This CDR3 is built from 14 residues. Trimming took off 3 bases at V and 3 bases at J, with 9 bases between the two ends.

The origin of this receptor is a young woman who had recovered from COVID-19. The chain is built from TRBV19 and TRBJ2-1; D ambiguous. The material sequenced was PBMCs or T cells enriched from blood (not recorded which). The chain's CDR3 is CASSILSDYNEQFF. DNA for the CDR3: TGTGCCAGTAGTATCCTCAGCGACTACAATGAGCAGTTCTTC.